This T cell receptor beta chain comes out of a study of T cell clones after liver transplantation. Clones were read by immunoSEQ multiplex PCR, and TCRdb kept only the in-frame ones, dropping some. The sample contains roughly 72,000 clones, roughly 80% of which appear only once. The origin of this receptor is a human patient who received a liver transplant. Some T cells may originate from the graft donor. Sequences were derived from CD4+ T cells from blood, sampled about 50 months after liver transplant.

The CDR3 loop is CASSFGGHTGELFF. The CDR3, as DNA: TGCGCCAGCAGCTTTGGGGGCCACACCGGGGAGCTGTTTTTT. V usage is TRBV5-1 and J usage is TRBJ2-2; D might be TRBD1 (6 bases). CDR3 length equals 14 residues. CDR1 and CDR2 from the germline V gene are SGHRS and YFSETQ. Trimming removed 2 bases at V and 3 bases at J, with 8 bases between.